This is a list of T cell receptor beta chains from one sample in a study of blood T cell repertoires in COVID-19. Produced via immunoSEQ multiplex PCR; TCRdb's table is partial and in-frame only. The sample contains roughly 43,000 clones, less than 85% of which appear only once. The sequencing sample was made of peripheral blood. The origin of the receptors is a woman aged 70 to 79 with acute or convalescent COVID-19. CDR3s include the opening cysteine and the closing phenylalanine or tryptophan. D genes are given only for firm matches. Clone size is not always given. Where it is, it says once, few, many or a class for expanded clones.

>TRBD2|TRBJ2-5|.|TRBV7-9
CASSYSSGRETQYF
TGTGCCAGCAGCTACTCTAGCGGGAGAGAGACCCAGTACTTC
>TRBD1|TRBJ2-3|.|TRBV10-2
CASKGQATGTDTQYF
TGCGCCAGCAAGGGACAGGCAACGGGCACAGATACGCAGTATTTT
>TRBD1|TRBJ1-2|.|TRBV11-2
CASSLDLGQGGYGYTF
TGTGCCAGCAGCTTAGATCTGGGACAGGGTGGCTATGGCTACACCTTC
>TRBD2|TRBJ2-7|.|TRBV19
CASSTRASGSYEQYF
TGTGCCAGTAGTACCCGGGCTAGCGGAAGCTACGAGCAGTACTTC
>TRBD1|TRBJ2-7|.|TRBV5-4
CASSLGGQAYEQYF
TGTGCCAGCAGCTTGGGTGGACAGGCGTACGAGCAGTACTTC
>TRBD1|TRBJ1-6|.|TRBV27
CASSLFDRGGNSPLHF
TGTGCCAGCAGTTTATTTGACAGGGGAGGGAATTCACCCCTCCACTTT
>.|TRBJ2-3|.|TRBV6-5
CASSQRPFSDTQYF
TGTGCCAGCAGCCAGAGGCCCTTCTCAGATACGCAGTATTTT
>.|TRBJ2-3|few|TRBV19
CASSTKSRGGARTDTQYF
TGTGCCAGTAGTACAAAATCTAGAGGGGGAGCTCGCACAGATACGCAGTATTTT
>TRBD2|TRBJ2-2|.|TRBV6-2/TRBV6-3
CASSYSGLAGLTGELFF
TGTGCCAGCAGTTACTCAGGGCTAGCGGGACTCACCGGGGAGCTGTTTTTT
>TRBD2|TRBJ2-5|.|TRBV24-1
CATSDPTSGRTETQYF
TGTGCCACCAGTGACCCGACTAGCGGGAGAACAGAGACCCAGTACTTC
>TRBD1|TRBJ1-2|.|TRBV28
CASSPGTGTYGYTF
TGTGCCAGCAGTCCAGGGACAGGAACGTATGGCTACACCTTC
>.|TRBJ1-1|.|TRBV3-1/TRBV3-2
CASSQRSQTREAFF
TGTGCCAGCAGCCAACGGAGCCAAACTCGTGAAGCTTTCTTT
>TRBD2|TRBJ2-2|.|TRBV29-1
CSVEGLAGGPGELFF
TGCAGCGTTGAAGGACTAGCGGGAGGTCCCGGGGAGCTGTTTTTT
>.|TRBJ2-7|.|TRBV28
CASRLAGSSYEQYF
TGTGCCAGCAGGTTGGCCGGGTCCTCCTACGAGCAGTACTTC
>.|TRBJ1-1|.|TRBV7-8
CASSLIRQGAEAFF
TGTGCCAGCAGCTTAATTCGGCAGGGCGCTGAAGCTTTCTTT
>.|TRBJ2-7|.|TRBV5-1
CASSWPRGALSYEQYF
TGCGCCAGCAGCTGGCCCCGGGGGGCCCTCTCCTACGAGCAGTACTTC
>.|TRBJ1-1|.|TRBV29-1
CSVLTGWTEAFF
TGCAGCGTCCTAACAGGGTGGACTGAAGCTTTCTTT
>TRBD1|TRBJ2-7|few|TRBV29-1
CSVETGVEQYF
TGCAGCGTTGAAACAGGGGTCGAGCAGTACTTC
>TRBD1|TRBJ2-7|.|TRBV27
CASSLGGGQGFSYEQYF
TGTGCCAGCAGTTTAGGGGGGGGACAGGGGTTCTCCTACGAGCAGTACTTC
>TRBD2|TRBJ2-3|.|TRBV7-8
CASSSPSRTSGSTDTQYF
TGTGCCAGCAGCTCCCCGAGTCGGACTAGCGGGAGCACAGATACGCAGTATTTT
>TRBD2|TRBJ2-1|.|TRBV5-1
CASRLLASGRGEQFF
TGCGCCAGCAGGTTACTGGCTAGCGGGAGAGGTGAGCAGTTCTTC
>TRBD2|TRBJ2-3|once|TRBV7-3
CASSDSSGGGTDTQYF
TGTGCCAGCAGCGACTCTAGCGGCGGGGGCACAGATACGCAGTATTTT
>.|TRBJ1-3|once|TRBV19
CASRTGPGNTIYF
TGTGCCAGTAGGACGGGTCCGGGAAACACCATATATTTT
>.|TRBJ1-5|.|TRBV7-2
CASSIQGFQPQHF
TGTGCCAGCAGCATCCAGGGTTTTCAGCCCCAGCATTTT
>TRBD2|TRBJ2-3|.|TRBV10-1
CASSSGLAGRTQYF
TGCGCCAGCAGTTCGGGGCTAGCGGGGAGAACGCAGTATTTT
>TRBD2|TRBJ2-7|few|TRBV3-1/TRBV3-2
CASSQVTSGRAYF
TGTGCCAGCAGCCAAGTCACTAGCGGGAGGGCCTACTTC
>TRBD2|TRBJ2-1|.|TRBV29-1
CSVDSGTLNEQFF
TGCAGCGTTGATAGCGGGACACTCAATGAGCAGTTCTTC
>TRBD1|TRBJ1-2|.|TRBV28
CASSYGQGNGYTF
TGTGCCAGCAGTTATGGACAGGGGAATGGCTACACCTTC
>.|TRBJ2-3|.|TRBV30
CAWSVSFGGRTDTQYF
TGTGCCTGGAGTGTCAGTTTTGGAGGGAGGACAGATACGCAGTATTTT
>TRBD1|TRBJ1-2|.|TRBV19
CASSLKKGAYGYTF
TGTGCCAGTAGTCTTAAGAAGGGGGCGTATGGCTACACCTTC
>.|TRBJ1-6|.|TRBV11-3
CASSYSYNSPLHF
TGTGCCAGCAGTTACTCCTATAATTCACCCCTCCACTTT
>TRBD2|TRBJ2-1|.|TRBV5-1
CASSLAGTSTFF
TGCGCCAGCAGCTTGGCAGGGACTAGCACTTTCTTC
>TRBD2|TRBJ2-7|.|TRBV3-1/TRBV3-2
CATTPGLCNHEQYF
TGTGCCACTACCCCGGGACTATGCAACCACGAGCAGTACTTC
>TRBD1|TRBJ1-2|.|TRBV7-2
CASSLAGRGQGDGYTF
TGTGCCAGCAGCTTAGCCGGACGGGGACAGGGGGATGGCTACACCTTC
>.|TRBJ2-3|.|TRBV19
CASSMGGQLSTDTQYF
TGTGCCAGTAGTATGGGTGGGCAACTTAGCACAGATACGCAGTATTTT
>.|TRBJ1-1|few|TRBV11-2
CASSPILEVGTEAFF
TGTGCCAGCAGCCCTATTTTGGAGGTGGGGACTGAAGCTTTCTTT